The 27 T cell receptor beta chains given below trace back to one sample, sequenced in a study of PD-L1 blockade in urothelial cancer. The repertoire was sequenced with immunoSEQ multiplex PCR; TCRdb's copy has only in-frame clones and lacks some. Altogether more than 85,000 clones are present, approximately 91% being singletons, with the ten largest covering approximately 1%. Specimen: PBMCs, collected around atezolizumab (anti-PD-L1) treatment. Every receptor here comes from a woman of 80 years or more with urothelial cancer.

The rearrangement uses TRBV19 and TRBJ1-1; D unresolved. This CDR3 spans 14 amino acids. Germline V CDR1 and CDR2: LNHDA, SQIVND (reference sequence). The V end lost 3 bases, the J end lost 0 bases, and 8 bases lay between the germline ends. The CDR3: CASSIWALNTEAFF. CDR3 in DNA: TGTGCCAGTAGTATTTGGGCACTGAACACTGAAGCTTTCTTT.

This clone turned up a few times. The chain uses TRBV7-7 and TRBJ1-5; D is perhaps TRBD1 (6 bases). Trimming removed 5 bases at V and 7 bases at J, with 12 bases between. Germline CDR1 is SSHAT and CDR2 is FNYEAQ (reference sequence). CDR3 length: 13 amino acids. CDR3 in amino acids: CASSPGEGQPQHF. CDR3 bases: TGTGCCAGCAGCCCAGGGGAGGGGCAGCCCCAGCATTTT.

The genes are TRBV4-2 and TRBJ2-2; D perhaps matches TRBD2 (5 bases). The V end was cut by 2 bases, the J end by 0 bases, with 16 bases between. The germline CDR1 and CDR2 sequences are LGHNA and YNFKEQ. The CDR3 contains 18 residues. DNA for the CDR3: TGTGCCAGCAGCCAAAGCGGAAACCGCGGATCGAACACCGGGGAGCTGTTTTTT. Amino acids: CASSQSGNRGSNTGELFF.

J is TRBJ2-7 and V is TRBV28; 9 positions agree with TRBD1. Trimming removed 5 bases from V and 6 bases from J; junction bases left unmatched: 11. CDR1 is MDHEN and CDR2 is SYDVKM in the germline V gene. This CDR3 comprises 15 residues. This CDR3 reads CASSQLTGGSGEQYF. DNA for the CDR3: TGTGCCAGCAGTCAATTGACAGGGGGGTCTGGCGAGCAGTACTTC.

The chain links TRBV2 to TRBJ1-1; D is perhaps TRBD1 (6 bases). V dropped 4 bases and J dropped 6 bases, with 15 bases sitting between them. The germline V gene encodes CDR1 SNHLY and CDR2 FYNNEI. This CDR3 has 14 residues. The CDR3 reads CASSAIGGDPEAFF. For the CDR3, the DNA is TGTGCCAGCAGTGCCATAGGGGGGGACCCTGAAGCTTTCTTT.

The chain uses TRBV29-1 and TRBJ1-1; maybe TRBD1 (5 bases). The CDR3 has 12 amino acids. Germline CDR1 is SQVTM and CDR2 is ANQGSEA. The V end was cut by 4 bases, the J end by 1 base, with 7 bases between. The CDR3 here is CSVVGENTEAFF. DNA for the CDR3: TGCAGCGTTGTAGGGGAGAACACTGAAGCTTTCTTT.

The V call is TRBV10-3, the J call TRBJ2-1, with D perhaps TRBD2 (6 bases). CDR3 length: 15 amino acids. The germline gives CDR1 ENHRY, CDR2 SYGVKD. V was cut by 6 bases and J by 6 bases, with 18 bases left in between. CDR3 loop: CAISAGLAIGNEQFF. CDR3 in DNA: TGTGCCATCAGCGCGGGACTCGCAATTGGCAATGAGCAGTTCTTC.

J is TRBJ1-5 and V is TRBV28; 8 bases are a match to TRBD1. V shed 8 bases, J shed 2 bases, and the junction held 2 bases outside the gene matches. CDR1 is MDHEN, CDR2 SYDVKM, per germline. The CDR3 has 13 residues. The CDR3 bases are TGTGCCAGCGGACAGGGCGGCAATCAGCCCCAGCATTTT. It yields the protein CASGQGGNQPQHF.

This chain uses TRBV7-9 with TRBJ1-5; D gene unclear. The V and J ends lost 2 bases and 4 bases respectively, with 3 bases between them. This CDR3 is built from 12 residues. Germline CDR1 is SEHNR and CDR2 is FQNEAQ (reference sequence). In DNA, the CDR3 is TGTGCCAGCAGCTTAACTAATCAGCCCCAGCATTTT. As protein: CASSLTNQPQHF.

V and J are TRBV27 and TRBJ1-5; TRBD1 aligns across 8 bases. The V and J ends lost 3 bases and 7 bases, in that order; junction bases with no gene match: 5. Germline lookup yields CDR1 MNHEY and CDR2 SMNVEV (reference sequence). This CDR3 has 14 residues. The CDR3 protein is CASSFRGQGQPQHF. The CDR3 coding sequence is TGTGCCAGCAGTTTTCGCGGACAGGGCCAGCCCCAGCATTTT.

This chain joins TRBV10-3 and TRBJ1-1, with D possibly TRBD1 on 6 matching bases. Germline V gene sequence: CDR1 ENHRY, CDR2 SYGVKD. The CDR3 has 14 amino acids. Trimming took 7 bases from V and 1 from J, leaving 13 bases between them. In DNA form, the CDR3 reads TGTGCCATCAACCCAAGAGGGGGGAACACTGAAGCTTTCTTT. This codes for CAINPRGGNTEAFF.

The rearrangement joins TRBV7-2 to TRBJ1-1, with TRBD1 matching over 7 bases. Per the germline V gene, CDR1 is SGHTA and CDR2 is FQGNSA. The V gene end was trimmed by 1 base and the J gene end by 1 base; junction bases not matched to a gene: 3. The CDR3 spans 15 residues. The DNA for the CDR3 is TGTGCCAGCAGCTTAGGACAGGGAGGGAACACTGAAGCTTTCTTT. Translated, it gives CASSLGQGGNTEAFF. The variable domain in full, completed from reference TRBV7-2 and TRBJ1-1, reads GAGVSQSPSNKVTEKGKDVELRCDPISGHTALYWYRQSLGQGLEFLIYFQGNSAPDKSGLPSDRFSAERTGGSVSTLTIQRTQQEDSAVYLCASSLGQGGNTEAFFGQGTRLTVV.

This chain joins TRBV4-2 and TRBJ2-3; TRBD1 matches 10 bases. The CDR3 length is 16 residues. Trimming at V came to 1 base and at J to 0 bases, leaving 1 base not matched to a gene. Germline V lookup: CDR1 LGHNA, CDR2 YNFKEQ. CDR3 bases: TGTGCCAGCAGCCAAGGGACAGGGGGTAGCACAGATACGCAGTATTTT. This gives the protein CASSQGTGGSTDTQYF.

This sequence joins TRBV29-1 and TRBJ1-2, with TRBD1 matching 7 bases. Germline V gene sequence: CDR1 SQVTM, CDR2 ANQGSEA. Germline trimming cut 8 bases from V and 8 bases from J; bases unmatched to any gene: 11. The CDR3 contains 12 residues. The CDR3 region is CSLQGGMEGYTF. As DNA, the CDR3 is TGCAGCCTCCAAGGGGGCATGGAGGGCTACACCTTC.

The chain links TRBV6-4 to TRBJ2-1; TRBD2 aligns across 10 bases. This CDR3 is built from 17 residues. Germline loops: CDR1 MRHNA, CDR2 SNTAGT. The V segment lost 0 bases and the J segment 9 bases; nucleotides outside the gene matches: 11. CDR3 region: CASSDSVLAGGVGEQFF. The CDR3 region has the DNA TGTGCCAGCAGTGACTCGGTGTTAGCGGGAGGAGTAGGTGAGCAGTTCTTC.

The chain couples TRBV29-1 to TRBJ1-4; D is unresolved. Germline CDR1 and CDR2: SQVTM and ANQGSEA. Trimming removed 7 bases at V and 2 bases at J, with 14 bases between. The CDR3 is made up of 14 amino acids. This CDR3 reads CSALPPGTNEKLFF. The CDR3 nucleotides read TGCAGCGCCCTCCCCCCGGGGACTAATGAAAAACTGTTTTTT.

The chain recombines TRBV5-1 with TRBJ2-1, with 9 positions matching TRBD1. The CDR3 consists of 16 residues. The germline gives CDR1 SGHRS, CDR2 YFSETQ. J gave up 3 bases and V 4 bases, and 8 bases lay outside the gene matches. The CDR3 reads CASSRRTGANYNEQFF. CDR3 bases: TGCGCCAGCAGCCGCAGGACAGGGGCGAACTACAATGAGCAGTTCTTC.

The V and J genes are TRBV9 and TRBJ2-7, with TRBD1 as a possible D gene (5 bases). The germline V gene has CDR1 SGDLS and CDR2 YYNGEE. Trimming removed 0 bases at V and 5 bases at J, with 15 bases between. The CDR3 length is 15 residues. The CDR3 sequence is CASSVGLQGVNEQYF. CDR3 DNA sequence: TGTGCCAGCAGCGTAGGGCTCCAGGGCGTCAACGAGCAGTACTTC.

The chain links TRBV30 to TRBJ2-3; TRBD2 might be the D (6 bases). Trimming stripped 5 bases from V and 2 bases from J, with 17 bases between. Germline assignment: CDR1 GTSNPN and CDR2 SVGIG (reference sequence). The CDR3 contains 15 residues. The CDR3 protein is CAWGGGTGSTDTQYF. CDR3 bases: TGTGCCTGGGGCGGCGGGACTGGGTCCACAGATACGCAGTATTTT.

The gene calls are TRBV15 and TRBJ2-6; D is undetermined. This CDR3 comprises 16 residues. Germline lookup yields CDR1 LNHNV and CDR2 YYDKDF (reference sequence). The ends were cut back, 5 bases at V and 1 base at J, with 12 bases in the middle. This CDR3 reads CATSPNPFSGANVLTF. CDR3 bases: TGTGCCACCAGCCCTAACCCATTTTCTGGGGCCAACGTCCTGACTTTC.

The gene calls are TRBV5-1 and TRBJ2-5, with 7 bases lining up with TRBD1. V dropped 7 bases and J dropped 5; count of bases not matched to a gene: 17. The CDR3 length is 16 residues. Per the germline V gene, CDR1 is SGHRS and CDR2 is YFSETQ. The CDR3 DNA reads as TGCGCCAGCCGCCGCACCTCACAGGGGCCGGAGGAGACCCAGTACTTC. Residues: CASRRTSQGPEETQYF.

The V gene is TRBV28, the J gene TRBJ1-4; maybe TRBD1 (6 bases). Per the germline V gene, CDR1 is MDHEN and CDR2 is SYDVKM. Deletions cut 3 bases from V and 8 bases from J, with 13 bases between. The CDR3 spans 14 residues. CDR3 DNA sequence: TGTGCCAGCAGTTTGGGGGCGTCTCTCGAAAAACTGTTTTTT. This encodes CASSLGASLEKLFF.

The V and J genes are TRBV7-9 and TRBJ2-3; the match to TRBD1 covers 7 bases. Germline CDR1 is SEHNR and CDR2 is FQNEAQ (reference sequence). J gave up 7 bases and V 5 bases, and 15 bases lay outside the gene matches. The CDR3 has 16 amino acids. The CDR3: CASSPRGQGVMNTQYF. The CDR3 coding sequence is TGTGCCAGCAGCCCTCGGGGTCAGGGGGTAATGAATACGCAGTATTTT.

This chain links TRBV2 with TRBJ1-5, with 10 bases lining up with TRBD1. V was clipped by 8 bases and J by 6 bases; unmatched bases: 7. From germline, CDR1 is SNHLY and CDR2 FYNNEI. This CDR3 spans 14 amino acids. This CDR3 is CASGGTGAAQPQHF. In nucleotides, the CDR3 is TGTGCCAGCGGCGGGACAGGGGCTGCTCAGCCCCAGCATTTT. Supplemented by reference TRBV2 and TRBJ1-5, the full variable domain reads EPEVTQTPSHQVTQMGQEVILRCVPISNHLYFYWYRQILGQKVEFLVSFYNNEISEKSEIFDDQFSVERPDGSNFTLKIRSTKLEDSAMYFCASGGTGAAQPQHFGDGTRLSIL.

The chain joins TRBV5-1 to TRBJ1-1; TRBD1 matches 7 bases. Trimming cost V 1 base and J 4 bases; bases outside gene matches: 16. CDR3 size: 18 residues. Germline values: CDR1 SGHRS, CDR2 YFSETQ. The CDR3 protein is CASSLCGDRDERGTEAFF. The CDR3 bases are TGCGCCAGCAGCTTGTGTGGGGACAGAGATGAGCGTGGCACTGAAGCTTTCTTT.

The J gene is TRBJ2-2, the V gene TRBV25-1; no firm D call. Trimming took off 3 bases at V and 0 bases at J, with 5 bases between the two ends. Germline V gene sequence: CDR1 MGHDK, CDR2 SYGVNS. This CDR3 has 14 residues. The CDR3 loop reads CASSEAANTGELFF. CDR3 sequence (DNA): TGTGCCAGCAGTGAGGCAGCGAACACCGGGGAGCTGTTTTTT.

This clone was observed a handful of times. The chain links TRBV6-6 to TRBJ2-2; TRBD1 is a possible D gene (5 bases). Trimming cost V 5 bases and J 11 bases, with 15 bases left between them. From germline, CDR1 is MNHNY and CDR2 SVGAGI (reference sequence). The CDR3 runs to 13 residues. The CDR3 sequence: CASSARRQGELFF. CDR3 in DNA: TGTGCCAGCAGTGCACGAAGGCAGGGTGAGCTGTTTTTT.